The rows below give T cell receptor beta chains drawn from one sample of a study of tumor-infiltrating lymphocytes in localized non-small cell lung cancer. Profiling relied on immunoSEQ multiplex PCR, and the TCRdb table lists in-frame clones only, not all of them. The sample has roughly 2,000 clones; 45% to 60% are singletons. Sequencing was done on a sample of uninvolved lung tissue not adjacent to the tumor. The receptor source for this set is a human donor with non-small cell lung cancer. Some clones in this sample may be carry-over from other donors' samples. Each CDR3 is given with its conserved first and last residue. Each record gives: clone size, D gene, V gene, J gene, CDR3 protein, CDR3 DNA. A D gene is named only where the DNA matches it firmly. Expanded clones get a size class; other rows say once, few or many, or leave the size out.

clone size: .
D gene: .
V gene: TRBV1
J gene: TRBJ2-2
CDR3 protein: CTSSQDPPGLAGFTGELFF
CDR3 DNA: TGCACCAGCAGCCAAGATCCCCCGGGACTAGCGGGGTTCACCGGGGAGCTGTTTTTT

clone size: .
D gene: .
V gene: TRBV7-2
J gene: TRBJ2-3
CDR3 protein: CASSLARVDTQYF
CDR3 DNA: TGTGCCAGCAGCTTAGCAAGGGTAGATACGCAGTATTTT

clone size: .
D gene: .
V gene: TRBV4-1
J gene: TRBJ2-7
CDR3 protein: CASSRGVSSYEQYF
CDR3 DNA: TGCGCCAGCAGCCGAGGGGTCAGCTCCTACGAGCAGTACTTC

clone size: .
D gene: .
V gene: TRBV7-2
J gene: TRBJ2-2
CDR3 protein: CASSLNGELFF
CDR3 DNA: TGTGCCAGCAGCTTAAACGGGGAGCTGTTTTTT

clone size: .
D gene: .
V gene: TRBV5-1
J gene: TRBJ2-5
CDR3 protein: CASSQKPTGGEETQYF
CDR3 DNA: TGCGCCAGCAGCCAGAAGCCCACAGGGGGGGAAGAGACCCAGTACTTC

clone size: few
D gene: .
V gene: TRBV19
J gene: TRBJ1-1
CDR3 protein: CASSPASTGLLGAFF
CDR3 DNA: TGTGCCAGTAGTCCCGCCTCCACAGGGCTACTAGGAGCTTTCTTT

clone size: .
D gene: .
V gene: TRBV29-1
J gene: TRBJ2-3
CDR3 protein: CSVSFPLASPDTQYF
CDR3 DNA: TGCAGCGTTTCTTTTCCGCTAGCATCCCCGGATACGCAGTATTTT

clone size: few
D gene: .
V gene: TRBV28
J gene: TRBJ1-5
CDR3 protein: CASSFGQPQHF
CDR3 DNA: TGTGCCAGCAGTTTTGGTCAGCCCCAGCATTTT

clone size: .
D gene: .
V gene: TRBV6-5
J gene: TRBJ2-7
CDR3 protein: CASSYLNGEQYF
CDR3 DNA: TGTGCCAGCAGTTACCTTAATGGGGAGCAGTACTTC

clone size: .
D gene: .
V gene: TRBV2
J gene: TRBJ1-6
CDR3 protein: CASSEGHLNSPLHF
CDR3 DNA: TGTGCCAGCAGTGAGGGACACCTTAATTCACCCCTCCACTTT

clone size: large
D gene: .
V gene: TRBV18
J gene: TRBJ2-7
CDR3 protein: CASSPRATSGDEQYF
CDR3 DNA: TGTGCCAGCTCACCACGTGCCACCTCGGGAGACGAGCAGTACTTC

clone size: few
D gene: .
V gene: TRBV5-1
J gene: TRBJ1-2
CDR3 protein: CASSPGTPGRGYTF
CDR3 DNA: TGCGCCAGCAGTCCCGGGACACCCGGACGTGGCTACACCTTC

clone size: large
D gene: .
V gene: TRBV7-9
J gene: TRBJ1-1
CDR3 protein: CASSLAGSRTEAFF
CDR3 DNA: TGTGCCAGCAGCTTAGCAGGGTCCCGGACTGAAGCTTTCTTT

clone size: few
D gene: TRBD1
V gene: TRBV30
J gene: TRBJ2-7
CDR3 protein: CAPFSGTGVYEQYF
CDR3 DNA: TGTGCCCCTTTTTCCGGGACAGGGGTCTACGAGCAGTACTTC

clone size: few
D gene: .
V gene: TRBV7-9
J gene: TRBJ2-5
CDR3 protein: CASSIGLWPSQYF
CDR3 DNA: TGTGCCAGCAGCATTGGACTATGGCCGAGCCAGTACTTC

clone size: few
D gene: .
V gene: TRBV14
J gene: TRBJ1-2
CDR3 protein: CASSQVGTGNYGYTF
CDR3 DNA: TGTGCCAGCAGCCAAGTGGGTACAGGGAACTATGGCTACACCTTC

clone size: few
D gene: TRBD1
V gene: TRBV19
J gene: TRBJ1-5
CDR3 protein: CASSPDRVDNQPQHF
CDR3 DNA: TGTGCCAGTAGCCCAGACAGGGTGGACAATCAGCCCCAGCATTTT

clone size: .
D gene: .
V gene: TRBV11-2
J gene: TRBJ2-7
CDR3 protein: CASSLDARRSSYEQYF
CDR3 DNA: TGTGCCAGCAGCTTAGATGCCAGGAGGAGCTCCTACGAGCAGTACTTC

clone size: .
D gene: TRBD2
V gene: TRBV7-6
J gene: TRBJ2-1
CDR3 protein: CASSLPSGGGSSDEQFF
CDR3 DNA: TGTGCCAGCAGCTTACCTTCGGGAGGCGGGAGCTCGGATGAGCAGTTCTTC

clone size: few
D gene: .
V gene: TRBV23-1
J gene: TRBJ2-2
CDR3 protein: CASSLLWFDGELFF
CDR3 DNA: TGCGCCAGCAGTCTGTTATGGTTCGACGGGGAGCTGTTTTTT

clone size: .
D gene: .
V gene: TRBV29-1
J gene: TRBJ2-2
CDR3 protein: CSVESRGTGELFF
CDR3 DNA: TGCAGCGTTGAGTCACGGGGAACCGGGGAGCTGTTTTTT

clone size: medium-sized
D gene: TRBD2
V gene: TRBV5-1
J gene: TRBJ2-5
CDR3 protein: CASSLASGGEETQYF
CDR3 DNA: TGCGCCAGCAGCTTGGCTAGCGGGGGGGAAGAGACCCAGTACTTC

clone size: large
D gene: .
V gene: TRBV9
J gene: TRBJ2-1
CDR3 protein: CASSVVGVSYNEQFF
CDR3 DNA: TGTGCCAGCAGCGTAGTAGGGGTCTCCTACAATGAGCAGTTCTTC

clone size: .
D gene: .
V gene: TRBV4-1
J gene: TRBJ2-5
CDR3 protein: CASSQGLGSETQYF
CDR3 DNA: TGCGCCAGCAGCCAAGGACTGGGGTCGGAGACCCAGTACTTC

clone size: .
D gene: TRBD1
V gene: TRBV7-9
J gene: TRBJ1-5
CDR3 protein: CASSLQGASNQPQHF
CDR3 DNA: TGTGCCAGCAGCTTACAGGGGGCGAGCAATCAGCCCCAGCATTTT

clone size: .
D gene: TRBD2
V gene: TRBV30
J gene: TRBJ2-1
CDR3 protein: CAGTSSYNEQFF
CDR3 DNA: TGTGCAGGGACTAGCAGCTACAATGAGCAGTTCTTC

clone size: large
D gene: .
V gene: TRBV6-5
J gene: TRBJ2-5
CDR3 protein: CASSYSRGAKTQYF
CDR3 DNA: TGTGCCAGCAGTTACTCGAGGGGCGCGAAGACCCAGTACTTC